The clone carrying this T cell receptor (beta chain) has a count of ten or more. The antigen remains unidentified. The sample comes from a study of T cells in Graves' hyperthyroidism and ophthalmopathy. Study outcomes and limitations: Ophthalmopathy was predicted by the model a median of 6.5 months ahead of onset.

What was amplified from RNA transcripts were TCR beta CDR3 regions. The HTBI primer set drove a first-round RT-PCR of the TCR CDR3. Each CDR3 protein is one row after TCRdb ran MiXCR on the multiplex PCR reads. The data hold about 640,000 distinct CDR3 sequences, with about 14% observed a single time. Material for sequencing was blood. This TCR derives from a woman between 50 and 59 years old with Graves' ophthalmopathy.

Here the CDR3 DNA reads TGTGCCAGCAGAGGGCAAACCCTAAACAATGAGCAGTTCTTC. It translates to CASRGQTLNNEQFF. The V and J genes are TRBV27 and TRBJ2-1; D is undetermined. Trimming took off 6 bases at V and 5 bases at J, with 14 bases between the two ends. The CDR3 sequence is 14 residues long. CDR1 is MNHEY and CDR2 is SMNVEV in the germline V gene (reference sequence).